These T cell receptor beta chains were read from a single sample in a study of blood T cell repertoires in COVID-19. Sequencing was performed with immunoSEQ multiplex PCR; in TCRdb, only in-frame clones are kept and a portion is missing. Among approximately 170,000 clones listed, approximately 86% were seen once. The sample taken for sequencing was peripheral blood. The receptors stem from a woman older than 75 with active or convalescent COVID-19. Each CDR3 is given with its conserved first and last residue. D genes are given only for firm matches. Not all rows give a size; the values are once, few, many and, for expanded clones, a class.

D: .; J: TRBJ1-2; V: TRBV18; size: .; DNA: TGTGCCAGCTCACCAATACTGACAGCCTATGGCTACACCTTC; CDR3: CASSPILTAYGYTF
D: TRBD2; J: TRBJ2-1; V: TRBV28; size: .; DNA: TGTGCCAGCAGTTCGCCAGCGGGAGGGCCCCACAATGAGCAGTTCTTC; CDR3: CASSSPAGGPHNEQFF
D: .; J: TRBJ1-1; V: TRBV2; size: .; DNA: TGTGCCAGCAGTCAGATGAACACTGAAGCTTTCTTT; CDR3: CASSQMNTEAFF
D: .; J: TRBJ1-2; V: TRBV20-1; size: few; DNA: TGCAGTGCTAGTTCGCTAGCTAACTATGGCTACACCTTC; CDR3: CSASSLANYGYTF
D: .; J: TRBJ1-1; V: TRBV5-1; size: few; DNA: TGCGCCAGCAGCCCGGCCCAATCCCAGGGGACTGAAGCTTTCTTT; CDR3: CASSPAQSQGTEAFF
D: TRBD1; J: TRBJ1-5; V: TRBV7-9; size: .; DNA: TGTGCCAGCAGTATAACCGGGACAGGGGGCGCGGGCAATCAGCCCCAGCATTTT; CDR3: CASSITGTGGAGNQPQHF
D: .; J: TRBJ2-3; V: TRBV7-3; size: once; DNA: TGTGCCAGCAGCCCATTGGGGGGAGGAGATACGCAGTATTTT; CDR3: CASSPLGGGDTQYF
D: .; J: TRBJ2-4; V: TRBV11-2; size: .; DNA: TGTGCCAGCAGCTCTAGACTAGCCAAAAACATTCAGTACTTC; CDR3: CASSSRLAKNIQYF
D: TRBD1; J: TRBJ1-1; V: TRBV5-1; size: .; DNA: TGCGCCAGCAGCTTGGGAAGGACAGGGGGCGTAAGGACTGAAGCTTTCTTT; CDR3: CASSLGRTGGVRTEAFF
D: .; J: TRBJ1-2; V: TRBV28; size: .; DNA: TGTGCCAGCAGTCCCCCGGGGGAGAGGTGGTATGGCTACACCTTC; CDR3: CASSPPGERWYGYTF
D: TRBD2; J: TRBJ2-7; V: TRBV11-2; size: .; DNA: TGTGCCAGCAGCTTAGAGTTACTAGCGTACTACGAGCAGTACTTC; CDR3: CASSLELLAYYEQYF
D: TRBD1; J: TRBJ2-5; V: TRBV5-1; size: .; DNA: TGCGCCAGCAGCCTATCAGAAGGGGGCTCGGAGACCCAGTACTTC; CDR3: CASSLSEGGSETQYF
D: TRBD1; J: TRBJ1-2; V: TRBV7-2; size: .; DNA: TGTGCCAGCAGCTCATACAGGGGGGATGGTGGCTACACCTTC; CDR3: CASSSYRGDGGYTF
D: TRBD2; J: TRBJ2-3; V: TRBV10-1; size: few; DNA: TGCGCCAGTAGCTGGGGGGGAGAAAGAGATACGCAGTATTTT; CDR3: CASSWGGERDTQYF